The clone carrying this T cell receptor (beta chain) has more than one count but fewer than ten. One junction end does not reproduce the germline sequence, and a read error may be involved. The sample is drawn from a study of cytomegalovirus exposure and HLA in healthy donors. A multiplex PCR was run with 60 Vbeta primers and 13 Jbeta primers. Here immunoSEQ multiplex PCR was the method, and the copy in TCRdb shows in-frame clones only, minus some. This sample has 220,000 or so clones, with roughly 80% found just once. The CDR3 runs 16 residues. CDR1 and CDR2 (germline): SGHTA, FQGTGA. This clonotype was obtained from a woman in her thirties or forties in good health and CMV-seronegative. Sequencing input: PBMCs. This sequence joins TRBV7-3 and TRBJ2-2, with TRBD1 matching 8 bases. CDR3 nucleotide sequence: TGTGCCAGCAGCCTAACCGGACAGGGGAACACCGGGGAGCTGTTTTTT. Translation: CASSLTGQGNTGELFF. The full variable domain, its missing parts supplied by reference TRBV7-3 and TRBJ2-2, is GAGVSQTPSNKVTEKGKYVELRCDPISGHTALYWYRQSLGQGPEFLIYFQGTGAADDSGLPNDRFFAVRPEGSVSTLKIQRTERGDSAVYLCASSLTGQGNTGELFFGEGSRLTVL.